What follows are 8 T cell receptor beta chains derived from one specimen sequenced in a study of blood T cell repertoires in COVID-19. Data came from immunoSEQ multiplex PCR; TCRdb stores just in-frame clones and leaves some out. The sample shows over 40,000 clones, 70% to 90% of them seen only once. Sequencing used peripheral blood. The origin of the receptors is a human donor in a cohort sampled during active COVID-19.

J is TRBJ2-3 and V is TRBV11-3; possible D gene TRBD2, 6 bases. Germline loops: CDR1 SGHNT, CDR2 YENEEA. Trimming cost V 6 bases and J 2 bases, with 12 bases left between them. This CDR3 comprises 14 residues. CDR3 sequence reads: CASRPDYPTDTQYF. The CDR3 DNA is TGTGCCAGCAGACCGGACTACCCCACAGATACGCAGTATTTT.

The chain recombines TRBV16 with TRBJ2-1; 8 bases map to TRBD2. The germline CDR1 and CDR2 sequences are KGHSY and FQNENV. The V and J ends lost 4 bases and 8 bases, in that order; junction bases with no gene match: 13. CDR3 size: 16 residues. CDR3 residues: CASSLVPRGGVDEQFF. CDR3 in DNA: TGTGCCAGCAGCCTCGTCCCCCGGGGGGGGGTGGATGAGCAGTTCTTC.

There are a few counts of this clone. This sequence joins TRBV13 and TRBJ2-5; 10 bases map to TRBD2. This CDR3 contains 16 residues. Per germline, CDR1 PRHDT and CDR2 FYEKMQ (reference sequence). V shed 1 base, J shed 4 bases, and the junction held 6 bases outside the gene matches. In DNA, the CDR3 is TGTGCCAGCAGCTTAGAAGCGGGAGGGAAAGGAGAGACCCAGTACTTC. It encodes CASSLEAGGKGETQYF.

The V and J genes are TRBV10-1 and TRBJ2-1; TRBD2 matches 10 bases. Germline CDR1 is WNHNN and CDR2 is SYGVQD (reference sequence). Trimming at V came to 2 bases and at J to 1 base, leaving 2 bases not matched to a gene. The CDR3 sequence is 16 residues long. The CDR3, as DNA: TGCGCCAGCAGTGAGGCTAGCGGGGGTTCCTACAATGAGCAGTTCTTC. Translated: CASSEASGGSYNEQFF.

The chain recombines TRBV18 with TRBJ2-3; D is perhaps TRBD2 (5 bases). Germline CDR1 reads KGHSH; CDR2 reads LQKENI. This CDR3 spans 15 amino acids. V was trimmed by 4 bases and J by 0 bases, leaving 11 bases between them. The CDR3 bases are TGTGCCAGCTCACAAAGCGGCGGGAGCACAGATACGCAGTATTTT. It specifies CASSQSGGSTDTQYF.

The chain recombines TRBV19 with TRBJ1-1; no definite D call. V was shortened by 0 bases and J by 6 bases, with 14 bases between the two germline ends. Germline lookup yields CDR1 LNHDA and CDR2 SQIVND (reference sequence). The CDR3 totals 15 residues. This CDR3 reads CASSIDLRESAEAFF. The CDR3 nucleotides are TGTGCCAGTAGTATAGATCTAAGGGAGTCCGCTGAAGCTTTCTTT.

The chain combines TRBV24-1 with TRBJ2-1; possible D gene TRBD2, 6 bases. CDR3 length: 15 amino acids. CDR1 and CDR2 from the germline V gene are KGHDR and SFDVKD. The germline V and J ends were trimmed by 3 bases and 4 bases, with 12 bases remaining between them. The CDR3 bases are TGTGCCACCAGTGATCCCGGGACTGGGTACAATGAGCAGTTCTTC. Amino acids: CATSDPGTGYNEQFF.

The chain employs TRBV24-1 and TRBJ2-5, with 8 positions matching TRBD1. V gave up 5 bases and J gave up 6 bases; unmatched junction bases: 7. CDR3 length equals 14 residues. CDR1 KGHDR and CDR2 SFDVKD come from the germline V gene. CDR3 nucleotides: TGTGCCACCAGTGGTTCCGGACAGGGCAAGACCCAGTACTTC. It encodes CATSGSGQGKTQYF.